These 24 T cell receptor beta chains share one sample of origin, sequenced in a study of blood T cell repertoires in COVID-19. TCRdb keeps only in-frame clones here, not all; method: immunoSEQ multiplex PCR. The table includes about 140,000 clones, around 78% detected once. The material sequenced was peripheral blood. Receptors originate from an elderly woman with active or convalescent COVID-19.

This clone appeared a single time. DNA of the CDR3: TGTGCCAGCAGCTTGGCTGGGGACAGGGCCAAAAACATTCAGTACTTC. This codes for CASSLAGDRAKNIQYF. J is TRBJ2-4 and V is TRBV5-4; 8 nucleotides line up with TRBD1. V shed 0 bases and J 1 base; nucleotides not matched to a gene: 3. There are 16 residues in the CDR3. Germline V lookup: CDR1 SGHNT, CDR2 YYREEE (reference sequence).

The chain is built from TRBV28 and TRBJ1-4, with unresolved D. CDR3 length: 13 amino acids. The ends were cut back, 3 bases at V and 8 bases at J, with 10 bases in the middle. Looked up from germline, CDR1 is MDHEN and CDR2 is SYDVKM. The CDR3 is CASSFALREKLFF. For the CDR3, the DNA is TGTGCCAGCAGTTTCGCATTGCGGGAAAAACTGTTTTTT.

This chain uses TRBV30 with TRBJ1-1; TRBD1 aligns across 11 bases. Germline CDR1 reads GTSNPN; CDR2 reads SVGIG (reference sequence). The CDR3 sequence is 15 residues long. The J segment lost 12 bases and the V segment lost 5 bases, leaving 17 bases of the junction unmatched. CDR3 in DNA: TGTGCCTGGGGGTCGGGACAGGGGGTCTCTTTCGACACTTTCTTT. This translates into CAWGSGQGVSFDTFF.

The CDR3 region has the DNA TGCGCCAGCAGCTACCACAGCGCAGGACTCACAGATACGCAGTATTTT. This codes for CASSYHSAGLTDTQYF. The chain joins TRBV5-1 to TRBJ2-3, with D tentatively TRBD2 (5 bases). Deletions cut 3 bases from V and 2 bases from J, with 16 bases between. Germline values: CDR1 SGHRS, CDR2 YFSETQ. CDR3 length: 16 amino acids.

The rearrangement links TRBV6-2 or TRBV6-3 to TRBJ1-5, with 7 nucleotides matching TRBD1. The V and J ends lost 2 bases and 0 bases, in that order; junction bases with no gene match: 7. The CDR3 totals 17 residues. Germline V gene data show CDR1 as MNHEY and CDR2 as SVGEGT. CDR3 nucleotide sequence: TGTGCCAGCAGTTACGACAGGGCGTCGGTTAGCAATCAGCCCCAGCATTTT. Translating it yields CASSYDRASVSNQPQHF.

The chain carries TRBV4-2 and TRBJ2-7, with D possibly matching TRBD1 (6 bases). Trimming removed 2 bases at V and 0 bases at J, with 11 bases between. This CDR3 has 15 residues. Germline CDR1 LGHNA, CDR2 YNFKEQ. CDR3 residues: CASSQMDSGSYEQYF. The CDR3 nucleotides read TGTGCCAGCAGCCAAATGGACAGCGGCTCCTACGAGCAGTACTTC.

This clone showed up just a few times. The chain couples TRBV18 to TRBJ2-7; 12 positions agree with TRBD2. J was trimmed by 5 bases and V by 3 bases; bases with no gene match: 8. The CDR3 has 16 residues. Germline V lookup: CDR1 KGHSH, CDR2 LQKENI. As DNA, the CDR3 is TGTGCCAGCTCACCTCTAGCGGGGGGGAATCGGAACGAGCAGTACTTC. This sequence encodes CASSPLAGGNRNEQYF.

The J gene is TRBJ2-7, the V gene TRBV3-1 (or the pseudogene TRBV3-2); 10 bases line up with TRBD1. The V gene's germline CDR1 is LGHDT and CDR2 YNNKEL (reference sequence). V shed 2 bases and J 3 bases; nucleotides not matched to a gene: 25. The CDR3 consists of 22 residues. The CDR3 loop is CASSQTPWDRGRVRGRFYEQYF. The DNA for the CDR3 is TGTGCCAGCAGCCAAACCCCCTGGGACAGGGGACGGGTCCGGGGGCGCTTCTACGAGCAGTACTTC.

The rearrangement uses TRBV2 and TRBJ2-3; 9 nucleotides match TRBD2. Germline-derived CDR1 and CDR2 are SNHLY and FYNNEI. The CDR3 is 16 amino acids. V was clipped by 1 base and J by 2 bases; unmatched bases: 4. As DNA, the CDR3 is TGTGCCAGCAGTGAAGGCGGGGGGGGAACCACAGATACGCAGTATTTT. It yields the protein CASSEGGGGTTDTQYF.

The rearrangement joins TRBV7-8 to TRBJ2-3; TRBD2 is a possible D gene (5 bases). The CDR3 contains 15 residues. CDR1 is SGHVS and CDR2 is FQNEAQ in the germline V gene. Deletions cut 3 bases from V and 5 bases from J, with 15 bases between. The CDR3 here is CASSFRTPGVDTQYF. Written as DNA, the CDR3 is TGTGCCAGCAGCTTTAGGACTCCTGGGGTAGATACGCAGTATTTT.

This clone showed up just a few times. This chain uses TRBV4-1 with TRBJ2-2, with a weak D call TRBD1 (5 bases). The CDR3 sequence is 14 residues long. Trimming shortened V by 1 base and J by 4 bases, and 7 bases separated the two germline ends. Germline V gene lookup returns CDR1 MGHRA and CDR2 YSYEKL. The CDR3 is CASSQGQSTGELFF. The DNA for the CDR3 is TGCGCCAGCAGCCAAGGACAGAGCACCGGGGAGCTGTTTTTT.

This clone was counted a few times. The V call is TRBV5-1, the J call TRBJ1-2; D remains ambiguous. Germline CDR1 SGHRS, CDR2 YFSETQ. Trimming shortened V by 0 bases and J by 4 bases, and 10 bases separated the two germline ends. The CDR3 runs to 14 residues. The CDR3 loop is CASSLDGGTYGYTF. The CDR3 DNA is TGCGCCAGCAGCTTGGACGGTGGTACCTATGGCTACACCTTC.

The V call is TRBV18, the J call TRBJ2-2; 9 bases line up with TRBD1. After removal of 2 bases from V and 4 bases from J, the junction contained 8 bases not matched to a gene. CDR3 length: 17 amino acids. Germline CDR1 KGHSH, CDR2 LQKENI. The CDR3 region is CASSPRGTGPSTGELFF. As DNA, the CDR3 is TGTGCCAGCTCACCAAGGGGGACAGGGCCTTCCACCGGGGAGCTGTTTTTT.

The chain joins TRBV10-3 to TRBJ1-3; TRBD1 matches 7 bases. J was trimmed by 0 bases and V by 1 base; bases with no gene match: 6. CDR1 ENHRY and CDR2 SYGVKD come from the germline V gene. The CDR3 is 17 residues long. This CDR3 reads CAISEFPTGSSGNTIYF. Written as DNA, the CDR3 is TGTGCCATCAGTGAGTTTCCGACAGGGAGCTCTGGAAACACCATATATTTT.

V and J are TRBV7-9 and TRBJ1-4; D unresolved. CDR1 and CDR2 from the germline V gene are SEHNR and FQNEAQ (reference sequence). Trimming pared 1 base from V and 2 bases from J, leaving 17 bases between. The CDR3 spans 18 residues. The CDR3 reads CASSLVGRRTSTNEKLFF. DNA of the CDR3: TGTGCCAGCAGCTTAGTGGGGAGGAGAACTTCTACTAATGAAAAACTGTTTTTT.

V is TRBV6-2 or TRBV6-3 and J is TRBJ2-2, with D possibly matching TRBD1 (5 bases). Trimming took 0 bases from V and 4 from J, leaving 15 bases between them. The CDR3 runs 17 residues. Germline loops: CDR1 MNHEY, CDR2 SVGEGT. The CDR3 region has the DNA TGTGCCAGCAGTTACTCTCAGGGCTTCGCGAGCACCGGGGAGCTGTTTTTT. It encodes CASSYSQGFASTGELFF.

The gene calls are TRBV19 and TRBJ2-7; tentatively, D is TRBD1 (5 bases). The ends were cut back, 5 bases at V and 4 bases at J, with 18 bases in the middle. The CDR3 has 15 amino acids. Per germline, CDR1 LNHDA and CDR2 SQIVND (reference sequence). The CDR3: CASSSTRATSYEQYF. The CDR3 DNA sequence: TGTGCCAGTAGTTCGACCAGGGCTACTTCGTACGAGCAGTACTTC.

The sample holds one count of this clone. This chain joins TRBV5-1 and TRBJ2-7; TRBD1 might be the D (6 bases). Per the germline V gene, CDR1 is SGHRS and CDR2 is YFSETQ. V shed 3 bases and J shed 6 bases, with 19 bases lying between them. CDR3 length equals 15 residues. CDR3 sequence (DNA): TGCGCCAGCAGCTGGATTGGGACAACTGGAACCGAGCAGTACTTC. Amino acids: CASSWIGTTGTEQYF.

There are a few counts of this clone. This chain connects TRBV20-1 to TRBJ2-1; 8 positions agree with TRBD2. The V gene end was trimmed by 3 bases and the J gene end by 2 bases; junction bases not matched to a gene: 3. The CDR3 contains 14 residues. In germline, CDR1 is DFQATT, CDR2 SNEGSKA (reference sequence). CDR3 in DNA: TGCAGTGCTAGTAGCGGGGAGACCTACAATGAGCAGTTCTTC. This encodes CSASSGETYNEQFF.

The gene calls are TRBV6-5 and TRBJ1-4; 7 positions match TRBD1. Germline assignment: CDR1 MNHEY and CDR2 SVGAGI. The CDR3 is 14 residues long. The V and J ends lost 8 bases and 8 bases, in that order; junction bases with no gene match: 11. The CDR3 DNA is TGTGCCAGCGGAAAGACAGGGTTCGGGGAAAAACTGTTTTTT. As protein: CASGKTGFGEKLFF.

The V gene is TRBV10-1, the J gene TRBJ2-3, with D possibly matching TRBD1 (5 bases). In germline, CDR1 is WNHNN, CDR2 SYGVQD (reference sequence). This CDR3 region has 14 residues. Trimming removed 6 bases at V and 2 bases at J, with 12 bases between. The CDR3 DNA reads TGCGCCAGCAGCAGGGTGGTTGCCACAGATACGCAGTATTTT. Translation: CASSRVVATDTQYF.

V gene TRBV3-1 (or the pseudogene TRBV3-2) combines with J gene TRBJ2-4; TRBD2 matches at 9 bases. V dropped 1 base and J dropped 2; count of bases not matched to a gene: 6. Germline CDR1 and CDR2: LGHDT and YNNKEL (reference sequence). This CDR3 has 17 amino acids. CDR3 bases: TGTGCCAGCAGCCAAGTCGCTAGCGGGGACACCAAAAACATTCAGTACTTC. Translation: CASSQVASGDTKNIQYF.

The genes are TRBV4-1 and TRBJ1-5; D unclear. CDR3 length equals 14 residues. Trimming cost V 3 bases and J 5 bases, with 11 bases left between them. In germline, CDR1 is MGHRA, CDR2 YSYEKL. Here the CDR3 reads CASSHPGEDQPQHF. The CDR3 nucleotides are TGCGCCAGCAGCCACCCCGGGGAGGATCAGCCCCAGCATTTT.

This clone was observed a handful of times. This chain uses TRBV7-9 with TRBJ2-7, with TRBD1 identical over 9 bases. The CDR3 is 16 amino acids. With 1 base clipped from V and 5 bases from J, the junction kept 9 bases outside the gene matches. CDR1 is SEHNR, CDR2 FQNEAQ, per germline (reference sequence). The CDR3 region is CASSLELGQGHNEQYF. In nucleotides, the CDR3 is TGTGCCAGCAGCTTAGAGTTGGGACAGGGACACAACGAGCAGTACTTC.